Each of the 29 T cell receptor beta chains below was sequenced from the same sample in a study of blood T cell repertoires in COVID-19. The repertoire was sequenced with immunoSEQ multiplex PCR; TCRdb's copy has only in-frame clones and lacks some. Of under 150,000 clones listed, roughly 90% were seen once; the top ten hold around 2.3%. The specimen was PBMCs or T cells enriched from blood (not recorded which). The receptors were gathered from a woman aged 50 to 60 who had recovered from COVID-19.

The gene calls are TRBV10-3 and TRBJ1-4, with a possible D match to TRBD1 (6 bases). CDR1 and CDR2 from the germline V gene are ENHRY and SYGVKD. The CDR3 contains 14 residues. Trimming cost V 4 bases and J 7 bases, with 13 bases left between them. The CDR3 here is CAISAGGVLEKLFF. CDR3 DNA: TGTGCCATCAGTGCGGGGGGCGTTCTTGAAAAACTGTTTTTT.

This chain connects TRBV19 to TRBJ2-3, with a weak D call TRBD2 (5 bases). Germline V lookup: CDR1 LNHDA, CDR2 SQIVND (reference sequence). There are 14 residues in the CDR3. The ends were cut back, 7 bases at V and 0 bases at J, with 11 bases in the middle. The CDR3 coding sequence is TGTGCCAGTAAGGGAGTAACTAGCACAGATACGCAGTATTTT. Translating gives CASKGVTSTDTQYF.

This chain joins TRBV5-1 and TRBJ1-2; unclear D gene. The CDR3 length is 12 residues. With 2 bases removed from V and 4 bases from J, the gap between germline ends came to 6 bases. Germline loops: CDR1 SGHRS, CDR2 YFSETQ. CDR3 DNA sequence: TGCGCCAGCAGCTTCGACACCTATGGCTACACCTTC. Its protein is CASSFDTYGYTF.

V and J are TRBV6-5 and TRBJ1-2; 9 nucleotides line up with TRBD1. With 1 base clipped from V and 7 bases from J, the junction kept 7 bases outside the gene matches. Germline V gene sequence: CDR1 MNHEY, CDR2 SVGAGI. The CDR3 totals 15 residues. The CDR3 is CASSYLAQGALGYTF. DNA of the CDR3: TGTGCCAGCAGTTACTTGGCACAGGGGGCGCTTGGCTACACCTTC.

This chain links TRBV3-1 (or the pseudogene TRBV3-2) with TRBJ2-5; 10 bases fit TRBD1. This CDR3 comprises 15 residues. Per germline, CDR1 LGHDT and CDR2 YNNKEL (reference sequence). Trimming at V came to 4 bases and at J to 5 bases, leaving 7 bases not matched to a gene. The CDR3 bases are TGTGCCAGCAGCCCCCTAGACAGGGGGCTCGAGACCCAGTACTTC. This translates into CASSPLDRGLETQYF.

The chain recombines TRBV18 with TRBJ1-4, with D uncertain. The germline CDR1 and CDR2 sequences are KGHSH and LQKENI. This CDR3 is built from 16 residues. V was shortened by 4 bases and J by 0 bases, with 12 bases between the two germline ends. CDR3 sequence reads: CASSRAPGSTNEKLFF. The CDR3 DNA follows: TGTGCCAGCTCACGGGCCCCGGGGTCAACTAATGAAAAACTGTTTTTT.

The chain links TRBV29-1 to TRBJ2-3; D is ambiguous. This CDR3 is 12 amino acids long. The ends were cut back, 7 bases at V and 1 base at J, with 9 bases in the middle. The V gene's germline CDR1 is SQVTM and CDR2 ANQGSEA. CDR3 protein: CSGIEGTDTQYF. In DNA, the CDR3 is TGCAGCGGAATAGAGGGCACAGATACGCAGTATTTT.

The V gene is TRBV7-9, the J gene TRBJ1-2, with 10 bases fitting TRBD1. V shed 5 bases and J 6 bases; nucleotides not matched to a gene: 6. Per germline, CDR1 SEHNR and CDR2 FQNEAQ (reference sequence). The CDR3 spans 14 residues. CDR3 protein: CASSPWTGGDGYTF. DNA for the CDR3: TGTGCCAGCAGCCCCTGGACAGGGGGGGATGGCTACACCTTC.

The chain employs TRBV3-1 (or the pseudogene TRBV3-2) and TRBJ2-7; TRBD2 agrees at 7 bases. Germline V lookup: CDR1 LGHDT, CDR2 YNNKEL (reference sequence). There are 15 residues in the CDR3. After removal of 4 bases from V and 2 bases from J, the junction contained 8 bases not matched to a gene. CDR3: CASSLSGGDPYEQYF. DNA for the CDR3: TGTGCCAGCAGCCTCTCTGGGGGGGATCCCTACGAGCAGTACTTC.

The rearrangement links TRBV14 to TRBJ1-1, with D tentatively TRBD1 (5 bases). The V gene lost 1 base and the J gene lost 10 bases, with 16 bases spanning the gap. This CDR3 is 14 amino acids long. Germline V gene sequence: CDR1 SGHDN, CDR2 FVKESK. The CDR3 DNA reads TGTGCCAGCAGCCAAGCCCCGGGCAGGGTTGGAGCTTTCTTT. It encodes CASSQAPGRVGAFF. The full variable domain, in which reference TRBV14 and TRBJ1-1 provide the parts outside the CDR3, is EAGVTQFPSHSVIEKGQTVTLRCDPISGHDNLYWYRRVMGKEIKFLLHFVKESKQDESGMPNNRFLAERTGGTYSTLKVQPAELEDSGVYFCASSQAPGRVGAFFGQGTRLTVV.

This chain uses TRBV11-2 with TRBJ2-1, with 12 bases fitting TRBD2. This CDR3 region has 16 residues. The germline CDR1 and CDR2 sequences are SGHAT and FQNNGV. Germline trimming cut 8 bases from V and 3 bases from J; bases unmatched to any gene: 8. CDR3 region: CASVFSSGGDYNEQFF. CDR3 nucleotide sequence: TGTGCCAGCGTGTTCTCTAGCGGGGGGGACTACAATGAGCAGTTCTTC.

This clone was seen a few times. The V call is TRBV5-4, the J call TRBJ2-7; D uncertain. Germline V lookup: CDR1 SGHNT, CDR2 YYREEE (reference sequence). CDR3 length: 13 amino acids. V gave up 0 bases and J gave up 7 bases, with 11 bases separating them. CDR3 in amino acids: CASSLALAREQYF. The CDR3, as DNA: TGTGCCAGCAGCTTGGCCTTGGCGAGGGAGCAGTACTTC.

The J gene is TRBJ1-5, the V gene TRBV7-9; TRBD1 aligns across 9 bases. CDR3 length: 15 residues. Germline CDR1 SEHNR, CDR2 FQNEAQ (reference sequence). J was trimmed by 3 bases and V by 5 bases; bases with no gene match: 5. The CDR3 region is CASSRTGDNNQPQHF. CDR3 nucleotides: TGTGCCAGCAGCCGGACAGGGGACAACAATCAGCCCCAGCATTTT.

The chain combines TRBV5-1 with TRBJ2-7, with D possibly being TRBD1 (6 bases). The CDR3 is 15 residues long. The germline CDR1 and CDR2 sequences are SGHRS and YFSETQ. V was shortened by 0 bases and J by 5 bases, with 15 bases between the two germline ends. The CDR3 DNA is TGCGCCAGCAGCTTGGCCGATGGGGGCAGGGACGAGCAGTACTTC. Translation: CASSLADGGRDEQYF.

V is TRBV24-1 and J is TRBJ2-5; TRBD1 might be the D (5 bases). Trimming took 3 bases from V and 3 from J, leaving 7 bases between them. Germline CDR1 reads KGHDR; CDR2 reads SFDVKD. CDR3 length equals 13 residues. The CDR3 here is CATSDPREETQYF. CDR3 DNA: TGTGCCACCAGTGATCCCAGGGAAGAGACCCAGTACTTC.

The CDR3 protein is CASTAQGSVGNQPQHF. For the CDR3, the DNA is TGTGCCAGTACCGCACAGGGGTCCGTGGGCAATCAGCCCCAGCATTTT. V is TRBV19 and J is TRBJ1-5, with 7 bases lining up with TRBD1. CDR1 and CDR2 from the germline V gene are LNHDA and SQIVND (reference sequence). V dropped 7 bases and J dropped 2; count of bases not matched to a gene: 11. The CDR3 totals 16 residues.

The chain carries TRBV24-1 and TRBJ2-3; TRBD2 aligns across 7 bases. Trimming at V came to 6 bases and at J to 4 bases, leaving 12 bases not matched to a gene. Germline lookup yields CDR1 KGHDR and CDR2 SFDVKD. The CDR3 covers 16 residues. CDR3 in DNA: TGTGCCACCAGTATAAGCGGGGCGGGGGTGGCAGATACGCAGTATTTT. It is translated as CATSISGAGVADTQYF.

The CDR3 spells CSVVTGNFLNTEAFF. The CDR3 region has the DNA TGCAGCGTTGTGACAGGGAACTTTCTGAACACTGAAGCTTTCTTT. V gene TRBV29-1 combines with J gene TRBJ1-1; TRBD1 matches at 7 bases. Germline assignment: CDR1 SQVTM and CDR2 ANQGSEA. This CDR3 is 15 amino acids long. V shed 4 bases, J shed 0 bases, and the junction held 8 bases outside the gene matches.

The genes are TRBV29-1 and TRBJ2-7; D possibly corresponds to TRBD1 (5 bases). Germline lookup yields CDR1 SQVTM and CDR2 ANQGSEA. Deletions cut 0 bases from V and 4 bases from J, with 13 bases between. The CDR3 has 14 amino acids. This CDR3 is CSVEDTGASYEQYF. The CDR3, as DNA: TGCAGCGTTGAAGATACAGGCGCCTCTTACGAGCAGTACTTC.

The rearrangement uses TRBV11-2 and TRBJ2-2; no clear D. V lost 4 bases and J lost 0, with 9 bases in between. Looked up from germline, CDR1 is SGHAT and CDR2 is FQNNGV. The CDR3 runs to 15 residues. The CDR3 DNA sequence: TGTGCCAGCAGCTCCGTCTTCTCGAACACCGGGGAGCTGTTTTTT. As protein: CASSSVFSNTGELFF.

V usage is TRBV5-5 and J usage is TRBJ2-7; 8 bases map to TRBD1. Trimming removed 3 bases from V and 4 bases from J; junction bases left unmatched: 3. CDR3 length equals 13 residues. Germline CDR1 is SGHKS and CDR2 is YYEKEE (reference sequence). The CDR3: CASSYGQGYEQYF. DNA of the CDR3: TGTGCCAGCAGCTACGGACAGGGATACGAGCAGTACTTC.

The CDR3 spells CASSLQDSYEQYF. As DNA, the CDR3 is TGTGCCAGCAGTTTACAAGACAGCTACGAGCAGTACTTC. This chain joins TRBV27 and TRBJ2-7, with D perhaps matching TRBD1 (5 bases). V was clipped by 2 bases and J by 3 bases, with 8 bases between them. Germline V gives CDR1 MNHEY, CDR2 SMNVEV (reference sequence). The CDR3 has 13 residues.

CDR3 sequence (DNA): TGTGCCAGCAATGCCCAGGTCGGGGAGCTGTTTTTT. This translates into CASNAQVGELFF. J is TRBJ2-2 and V is TRBV9, with D hard to call. The germline V gene has CDR1 SGDLS and CDR2 YYNGEE. The CDR3 is 12 residues long. Trimming shortened V by 6 bases and J by 7 bases, and 10 bases separated the two germline ends. Supplemented by reference TRBV9 and TRBJ2-2, the full variable domain reads DSGVTQTPKHLITATGQRVTLRCSPRSGDLSVYWYQQSLDQGLQFLIQYYNGEERAKGNILERFSAQQFPDLHSELNLSSLELGDSALYFCASNAQVGELFFGEGSRLTVL.

The CDR3 bases are TGTGCCAGCAGTCTGAAGACAGGGGGTCGGAACGAGCAGTACTTC. It yields the protein CASSLKTGGRNEQYF. The V call is TRBV6-5, the J call TRBJ2-7; 9 bases align to TRBD1. Losses at the gene ends were 5 bases for V and 5 bases for J; bases not matched to a gene: 10. The CDR3 loop spans 15 amino acids. Germline lookup yields CDR1 MNHEY and CDR2 SVGAGI.

The chain links TRBV5-4 to TRBJ2-7, with D uncertain. The CDR3 spans 14 residues. Trimming stripped 2 bases from V and 0 bases from J, with 9 bases between. Germline-derived CDR1 and CDR2 are SGHNT and YYREEE (reference sequence). The CDR3 DNA is TGTGCCAGCAGCTTTTCCACCAGCTCCTACGAGCAGTACTTC. It yields the protein CASSFSTSSYEQYF.

The rearrangement links TRBV30 to TRBJ1-2; D call uncertain. Per the germline V gene, CDR1 is GTSNPN and CDR2 is SVGIG (reference sequence). The CDR3 runs 16 residues. Trimming removed 1 base from V and 0 bases from J, with 15 bases in between. The CDR3 DNA follows: TGTGCCTGGAGTGGTCAAGACGGAGGTTCTAACTATGGCTACACCTTC. The encoded protein is CAWSGQDGGSNYGYTF.

This chain links TRBV2 with TRBJ2-6, with D hard to call. Germline CDR1 SNHLY, CDR2 FYNNEI. V was cut by 4 bases and J by 2 bases, with 6 bases left in between. This CDR3 is built from 14 residues. In DNA, the CDR3 is TGTGCCAGCAGTGTGTTCGCTGGGGCCAACGTCCTGACTTTC. Translation: CASSVFAGANVLTF.

This chain's CDR3 is CASSRGLGSGTGELFF. CDR3 nucleotides: TGTGCCAGCAGCCGGGGACTAGGATCGGGCACCGGGGAGCTGTTTTTT. The chain joins TRBV3-1 (or the pseudogene TRBV3-2) to TRBJ2-2, with 8 bases aligning to TRBD2. Trimming took 4 bases from V and 4 from J; bases not matched to a gene: 8. The CDR3 is 16 amino acids. Looked up from germline, CDR1 is LGHDT and CDR2 is YNNKEL (reference sequence).

The chain combines TRBV7-6 with TRBJ2-5; TRBD1 matches 8 bases. V trimming: 3 bases; J trimming: 5 bases; junction bases outside the gene matches: 8. The germline V gene encodes CDR1 SGHVS and CDR2 FNYEAQ. The CDR3 runs 15 residues. CDR3 protein: CASSLGTGVGETQYF. Written as DNA, the CDR3 is TGTGCCAGCAGCTTGGGGACAGGCGTCGGGGAGACCCAGTACTTC.